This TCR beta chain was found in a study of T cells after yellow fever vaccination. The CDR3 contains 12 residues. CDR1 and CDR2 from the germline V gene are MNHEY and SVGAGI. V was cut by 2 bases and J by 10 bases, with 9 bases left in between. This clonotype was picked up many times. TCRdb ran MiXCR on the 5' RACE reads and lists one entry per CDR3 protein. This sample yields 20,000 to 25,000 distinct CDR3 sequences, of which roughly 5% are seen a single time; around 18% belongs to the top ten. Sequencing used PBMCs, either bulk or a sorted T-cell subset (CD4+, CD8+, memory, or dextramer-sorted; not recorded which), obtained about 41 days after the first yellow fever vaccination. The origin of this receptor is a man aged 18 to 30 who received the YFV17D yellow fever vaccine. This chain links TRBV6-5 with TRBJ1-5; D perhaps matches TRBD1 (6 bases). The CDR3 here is CASSYPGQPQHF. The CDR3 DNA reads TGTGCCAGCAGTTACCCGGGACAACCCCAGCATTTT.